Following are 6 T cell receptor beta chains from one sample sequenced in a study of blood T cell repertoires in COVID-19 (TCRdb year 2020). The library was built by means of the immunoSEQ multiplex PCR assay. The table was pulled from immuneACCESS by TCRdb, which kept in-frame rearrangements only. Such tables lose some clones; where checked, under half of the loss comes from unresolved V genes, and the rest has no known cause. This sample has hundreds of thousands of clones in its table, and 70% to 90% of those were observed once. The leading ten clones occupy roughly 2% of the sample. The sequencing input was peripheral blood. These receptors all come from a middle-aged woman who had recovered from COVID-19.

This clone turned up a few times. The V gene is TRBV24-1, the J gene TRBJ2-1; TRBD1 agrees at 7 bases. The CDR3 totals 11 residues. The ends lost 8 bases at V and 6 bases at J; junction bases unmatched: 0. Germline lookup yields CDR1 KGHDR and CDR2 SFDVKD. The CDR3 sequence is CATTGGNEQFF. The CDR3 DNA is TGTGCCACCACAGGGGGCAATGAGCAGTTCTTC.

This sequence joins TRBV7-8 and TRBJ2-7; maybe TRBD1 (5 bases). This CDR3 contains 14 residues. The germline V gene encodes CDR1 SGHVS and CDR2 FQNEAQ. V lost 5 bases and J 3 bases, leaving 14 bases between the germline ends. The CDR3 DNA reads as TGTGCCAGCAGCGGGGCCCCAAGACTCTACGAGCAGTACTTC. Amino acids: CASSGAPRLYEQYF.

The chain uses TRBV5-1 and TRBJ1-5, with 8 bases aligning to TRBD1. The J segment lost 9 bases and the V segment lost 4 bases, leaving 15 bases of the junction unmatched. The CDR3 consists of 16 residues. Germline V gene sequence: CDR1 SGHRS, CDR2 YFSETQ. In DNA form, the CDR3 reads TGCGCCAGCAGCCTGGGGACAGGAGCTTCCAGGGGGCCCCAGCATTTT. It translates to CASSLGTGASRGPQHF. Using reference TRBV5-1 and TRBJ1-5 for the parts outside the CDR3, the full variable domain is KAGVTQTPRYLIKTRGQQVTLSCSPISGHRSVSWYQQTPGQGLQFLFEYFSETQRNKGNFPGRFSGRQFSNSRSEMNVSTLELGDSALYLCASSLGTGASRGPQHFGDGTRLSIL.

V usage is TRBV18 and J usage is TRBJ1-3; 10 nucleotides agree with TRBD1. This CDR3 has 16 residues. The germline V gene encodes CDR1 KGHSH and CDR2 LQKENI. The trim removed 6 bases at V and 0 bases at J, leaving 5 bases unmatched. The CDR3 here is CASSRQGAHSGNTIYF. The DNA for the CDR3 is TGTGCCAGCTCGCGACAGGGGGCCCACTCTGGAAACACCATATATTTT.

The J gene is TRBJ2-7, the V gene TRBV5-1; D may be TRBD2 (5 bases). The CDR3 consists of 14 residues. Germline-derived CDR1 and CDR2 are SGHRS and YFSETQ. V shed 0 bases and J shed 3 bases, with 10 bases lying between them. CDR3 sequence: CASSLAAGGYEQYF. Written as DNA, the CDR3 is TGCGCCAGCAGCTTGGCGGCAGGAGGCTACGAGCAGTACTTC.

The chain employs TRBV7-3 and TRBJ2-5; 15 bases match TRBD2. The CDR3 is 16 residues long. Germline V gene sequence: CDR1 SGHTA, CDR2 FQGTGA. Trimming at V came to 4 bases and at J to 1 base, leaving 1 base not matched to a gene. The DNA of the CDR3 is TGTGCCAGCAGCTCGGGACTAGCGGGGGGCCAAGAGACCCAGTACTTC. Translating gives CASSSGLAGGQETQYF.